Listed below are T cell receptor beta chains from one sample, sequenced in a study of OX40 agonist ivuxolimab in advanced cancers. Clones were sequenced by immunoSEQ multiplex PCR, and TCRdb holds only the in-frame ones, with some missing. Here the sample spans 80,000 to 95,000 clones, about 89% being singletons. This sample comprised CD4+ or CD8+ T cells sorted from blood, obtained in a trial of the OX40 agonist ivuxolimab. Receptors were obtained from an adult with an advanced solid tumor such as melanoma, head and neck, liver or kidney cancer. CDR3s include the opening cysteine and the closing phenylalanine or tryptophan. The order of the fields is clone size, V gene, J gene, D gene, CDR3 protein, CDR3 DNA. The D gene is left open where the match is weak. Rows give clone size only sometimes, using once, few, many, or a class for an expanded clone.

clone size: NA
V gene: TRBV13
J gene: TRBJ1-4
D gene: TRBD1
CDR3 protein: CASSGRDSGEKLFF
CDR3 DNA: TGTGCCAGCAGCGGCCGGGACAGCGGTGAAAAACTGTTTTTT

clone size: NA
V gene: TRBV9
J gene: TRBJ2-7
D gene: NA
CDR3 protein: CASSVDSESIDEQYF
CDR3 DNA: TGTGCCAGCAGCGTAGACTCTGAGTCCATCGACGAGCAGTACTTC

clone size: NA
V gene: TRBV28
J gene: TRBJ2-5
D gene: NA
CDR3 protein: CASNPSEGRRLAQYF
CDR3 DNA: TGTGCCAGCAATCCCTCGGAGGGGCGGCGGTTGGCCCAGTACTTC

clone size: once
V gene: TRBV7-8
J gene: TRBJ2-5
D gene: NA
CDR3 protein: CASSPGGPAWETQYF
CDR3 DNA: TGTGCCAGCAGCCCCGGGGGCCCGGCGTGGGAGACCCAGTACTTC

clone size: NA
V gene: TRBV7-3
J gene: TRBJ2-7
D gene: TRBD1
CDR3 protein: CASSLATGLYF
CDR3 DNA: TGTGCCAGCAGCTTAGCGACAGGGCTGTACTTC

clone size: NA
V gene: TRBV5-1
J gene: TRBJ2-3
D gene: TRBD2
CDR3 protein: CASSEPTGTSGTRPTDTQYF
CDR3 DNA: TGCGCCAGCAGCGAACCGACAGGGACTAGCGGGACCCGCCCCACAGATACGCAGTATTTT

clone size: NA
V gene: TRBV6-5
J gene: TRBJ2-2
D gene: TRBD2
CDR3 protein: CASSPGTSRGGELFF
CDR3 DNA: TGTGCCAGCAGTCCCGGGACTAGTAGGGGCGGGGAGCTGTTTTTT

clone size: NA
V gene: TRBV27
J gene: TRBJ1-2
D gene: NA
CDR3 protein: CASARQGMGYGYTF
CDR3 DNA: TGTGCCAGCGCCCGTCAGGGGATGGGGTATGGCTACACCTTC

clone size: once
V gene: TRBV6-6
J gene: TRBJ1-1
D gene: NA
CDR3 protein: CASSYLDTEAFF
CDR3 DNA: TGTGCCAGCAGTTACCTGGACACTGAAGCTTTCTTT

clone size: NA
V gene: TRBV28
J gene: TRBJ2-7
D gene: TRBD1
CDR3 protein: CASSSPGQGAYEQYF
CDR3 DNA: TGTGCCAGCAGTTCCCCGGGACAGGGGGCCTACGAGCAGTACTTC

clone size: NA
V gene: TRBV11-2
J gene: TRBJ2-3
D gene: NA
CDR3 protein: CASSLVPFTDTQYF
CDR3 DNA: TGTGCCAGCAGCTTAGTCCCCTTCACAGATACGCAGTATTTT

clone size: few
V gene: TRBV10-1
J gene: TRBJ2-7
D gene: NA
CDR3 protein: CASSESPGYEQYF
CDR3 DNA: TGCGCCAGCAGTGAGTCCCCCGGGTACGAGCAGTACTTC

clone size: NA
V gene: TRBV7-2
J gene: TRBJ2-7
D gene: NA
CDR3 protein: CASSYSSYEQYF
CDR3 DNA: TGTGCCAGCAGCTACTCCTCCTACGAGCAGTACTTC

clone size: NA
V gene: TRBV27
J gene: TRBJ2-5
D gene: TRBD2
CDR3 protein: CASSSRTSGSETQYF
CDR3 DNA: TGTGCCAGCAGTTCTCGGACTAGCGGGAGTGAGACCCAGTACTTC

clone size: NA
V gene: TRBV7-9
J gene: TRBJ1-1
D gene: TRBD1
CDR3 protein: CASDRGGNTEAFF
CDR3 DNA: TGTGCCAGCGACAGGGGTGGGAACACTGAAGCTTTCTTT

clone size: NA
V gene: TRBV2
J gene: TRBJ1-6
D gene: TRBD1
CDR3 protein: CASSSTGGDSPLHF
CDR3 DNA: TGTGCCAGCAGCTCGACAGGGGGGGATTCACCCCTCCACTTT

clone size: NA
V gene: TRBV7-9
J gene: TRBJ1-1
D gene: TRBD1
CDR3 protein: CASSPSRDRGKNTEAFF
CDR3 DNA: TGTGCCAGCAGCCCCTCCCGGGACAGGGGAAAGAACACTGAAGCTTTCTTT

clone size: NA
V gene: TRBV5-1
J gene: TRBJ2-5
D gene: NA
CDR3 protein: CASSLGGPKETQYF
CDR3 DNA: TGCGCCAGCAGCTTGGGCGGCCCCAAAGAGACCCAGTACTTC

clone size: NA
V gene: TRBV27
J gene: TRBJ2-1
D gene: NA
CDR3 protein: CASSRGSHYNEQFF
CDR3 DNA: TGTGCCAGCAGCCGGGGGTCCCACTACAATGAGCAGTTCTTC

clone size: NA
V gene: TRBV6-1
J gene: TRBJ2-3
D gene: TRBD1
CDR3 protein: CASEDRATDTQYF
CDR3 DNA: TGTGCCAGCGAGGACAGGGCCACAGATACGCAGTATTTT

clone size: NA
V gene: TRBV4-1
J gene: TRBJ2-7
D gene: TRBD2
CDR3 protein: CASSQGSAGGGYEQYF
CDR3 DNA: TGCGCCAGCAGCCAAGGTTCCGCGGGAGGGGGGTACGAGCAGTACTTC

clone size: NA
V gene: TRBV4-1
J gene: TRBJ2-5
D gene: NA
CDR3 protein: CASSQKTGQETQYF
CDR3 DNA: TGCGCCAGCAGCCAAAAAACAGGCCAAGAGACCCAGTACTTC

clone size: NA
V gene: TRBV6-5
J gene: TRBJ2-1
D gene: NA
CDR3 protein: CVTTQRAAYYNEQFF
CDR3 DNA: TGTGTTACGACGCAGCGAGCGGCCTACTACAATGAGCAGTTCTTC

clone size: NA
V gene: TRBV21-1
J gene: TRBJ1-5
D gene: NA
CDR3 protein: CASSIGTAYQPQHF
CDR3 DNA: TGTGCCAGCAGCATAGGGACAGCGTATCAGCCCCAGCATTTT

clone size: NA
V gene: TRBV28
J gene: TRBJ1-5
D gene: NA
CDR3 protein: CASRPTVGQPQHF
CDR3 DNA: TGTGCCAGCAGGCCGACGGTTGGGCAGCCCCAGCATTTT

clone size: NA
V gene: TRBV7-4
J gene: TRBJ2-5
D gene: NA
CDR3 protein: CASRPGGGETQYF
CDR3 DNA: TGCGCCAGCAGACCCGGAGGAGGAGAGACCCAGTACTTC

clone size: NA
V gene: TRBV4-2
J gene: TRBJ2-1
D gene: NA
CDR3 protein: CASSQDTINEQFF
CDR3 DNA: TGTGCCAGCAGCCAAGACACAATCAATGAGCAGTTCTTC

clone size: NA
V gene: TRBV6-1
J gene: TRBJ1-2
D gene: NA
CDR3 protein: CASSDYSDSSF
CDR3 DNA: TGTGCCAGCAGTGATTACTCGGATAGCTCCTTC

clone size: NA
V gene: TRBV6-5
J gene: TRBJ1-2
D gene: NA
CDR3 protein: CASSYGPGAPGYGYTF
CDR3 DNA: TGTGCCAGCAGTTACGGTCCGGGGGCGCCAGGCTATGGCTACACCTTC

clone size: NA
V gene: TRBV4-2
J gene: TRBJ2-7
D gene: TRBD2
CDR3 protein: CASSHGAGGLYEQYF
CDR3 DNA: TGTGCCAGCAGCCACGGAGCGGGAGGCCTATACGAGCAGTACTTC

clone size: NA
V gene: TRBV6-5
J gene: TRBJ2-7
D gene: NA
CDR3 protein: CASSPARERTYEQYF
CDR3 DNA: TGTGCCAGCAGTCCCGCTAGAGAAAGAACCTACGAGCAGTACTTC

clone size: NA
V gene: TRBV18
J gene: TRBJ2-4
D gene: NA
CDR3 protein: CASSPIVGGLAKNIQYF
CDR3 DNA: TGTGCCAGCTCACCAATTGTCGGCGGCTTGGCCAAAAACATTCAGTACTTC

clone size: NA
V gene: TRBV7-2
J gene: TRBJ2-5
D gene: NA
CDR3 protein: CASSLEGSETQYF
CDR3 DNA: TGTGCCAGCAGCTTAGAAGGTTCTGAGACCCAGTACTTC

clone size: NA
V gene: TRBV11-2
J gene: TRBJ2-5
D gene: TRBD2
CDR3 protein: CASSLGVSGPGETQYF
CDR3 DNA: TGTGCCAGCAGCTTAGGGGTTAGCGGGCCAGGGGAGACCCAGTACTTC

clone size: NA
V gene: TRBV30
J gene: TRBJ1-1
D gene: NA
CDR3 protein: CAWSGVGEAFF
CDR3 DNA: TGTGCCTGGAGTGGGGTAGGGGAAGCTTTCTTT

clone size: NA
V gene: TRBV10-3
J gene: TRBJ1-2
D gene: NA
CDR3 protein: CAISELLDSTGYTF
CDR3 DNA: TGTGCCATCAGTGAGCTCTTGGACAGCACCGGCTACACCTTC

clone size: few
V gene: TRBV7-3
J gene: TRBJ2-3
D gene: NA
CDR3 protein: CASSHSPSDTQYF
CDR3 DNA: TGTGCCAGCAGCCATAGCCCATCCGATACGCAGTATTTT

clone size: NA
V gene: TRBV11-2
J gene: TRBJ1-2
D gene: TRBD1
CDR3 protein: CASSLESGWRQGNYGYTF
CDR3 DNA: TGTGCCAGCAGCTTAGAATCGGGGTGGAGACAGGGTAACTATGGCTACACCTTC

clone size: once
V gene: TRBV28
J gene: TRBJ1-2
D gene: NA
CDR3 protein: CASSARGSNYGYTF
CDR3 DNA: TGTGCCAGCAGTGCCAGGGGCTCTAACTATGGCTACACCTTC

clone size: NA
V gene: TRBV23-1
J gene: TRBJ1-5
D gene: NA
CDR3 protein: CATTIRPQHF
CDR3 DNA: TGCGCCACCACGATCAGGCCCCAGCATTTT

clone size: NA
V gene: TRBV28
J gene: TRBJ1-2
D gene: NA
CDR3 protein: CASSLEYRLGYGYTF
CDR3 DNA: TGTGCCAGCAGTTTAGAATACAGGCTGGGCTATGGCTACACCTTC

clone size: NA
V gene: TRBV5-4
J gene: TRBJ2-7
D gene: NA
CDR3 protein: CASSPPGAYEQYF
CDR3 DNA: TGTGCCAGCAGCCCGCCCGGGGCCTACGAGCAGTACTTC